The 20 T cell receptor beta chains presented below share a single source sample, sequenced in a study of cytomegalovirus exposure and HLA in healthy donors. Both 60 Vbeta primers and 13 Jbeta primers went into the PCR. Some clones are missing from TCRdb's copy, which holds only in-frame ones; the method was immunoSEQ multiplex PCR. The sample consists of 150,000 to 200,000 clones, around 80% of them appearing once. The sequenced sample was PBMCs. The receptors derive from a woman in her fifties or sixties in good health and CMV-seropositive.

The chain joins TRBV7-2 to TRBJ2-1; maybe TRBD1 (5 bases). Per the germline V gene, CDR1 is SGHTA and CDR2 is FQGNSA. V was clipped by 1 base and J by 6 bases, with 13 bases between them. The CDR3 has 15 amino acids. The chain's CDR3 is CASSLGRGQANEQFF. The CDR3 DNA reads TGTGCCAGCAGCTTAGGTAGGGGCCAGGCCAATGAGCAGTTCTTC. The full variable domain, its missing parts supplied by reference TRBV7-2 and TRBJ2-1, is GAGVSQSPSNKVTEKGKDVELRCDPISGHTALYWYRQSLGQGLEFLIYFQGNSAPDKSGLPSDRFSAERTGGSVSTLTIQRTQQEDSAVYLCASSLGRGQANEQFFGPGTRLTVL.

This clone was detected a few times. This chain uses TRBV28 with TRBJ2-3; TRBD2 agrees at 8 bases. Trimming removed 3 bases from V and 5 bases from J; junction bases left unmatched: 7. The CDR3 consists of 15 residues. CDR1 is MDHEN, CDR2 SYDVKM, per germline. The CDR3 DNA follows: TGTGCCAGCAGTTTGGCGGGGGGCGCCCGAGATACGCAGTATTTT. Protein product: CASSLAGGARDTQYF. Using reference TRBV28 and TRBJ2-3 for the parts outside the CDR3, the full variable domain is DVKVTQSSRYLVKRTGEKVFLECVQDMDHENMFWYRQDPGLGLRLIYFSYDVKMKEKGDIPEGYSVSREKKERFSLILESASTNQTSMYLCASSLAGGARDTQYFGPGTRLTVL.

The chain has TRBV30 and TRBJ1-2, with 9 bases identical to TRBD1. This CDR3 region has 14 residues. CDR1 is GTSNPN, CDR2 SVGIG, per germline (reference sequence). The V segment lost 2 bases and the J segment 4 bases; nucleotides outside the gene matches: 5. The CDR3 nucleotides are TGTGCCTGGAGTCACAGGGGGCGCACCTATGGCTACACCTTC. This gives the protein CAWSHRGRTYGYTF.

This clone was seen a few times. The genes are TRBV10-3 and TRBJ1-5, with a weak D call TRBD1 (6 bases). The V gene lost 4 bases and the J gene lost 1 base, with 11 bases spanning the gap. This CDR3 has 15 residues. From germline, CDR1 is ENHRY and CDR2 SYGVKD. CDR3 protein: CAISALGGSNQPQHF. The CDR3 DNA reads TGTGCCATCAGTGCTTTAGGGGGAAGCAATCAGCCCCAGCATTTT.

The CDR3 here is CAISPGSYEQYF. In DNA, the CDR3 is TGTGCCATCAGCCCGGGCTCCTACGAGCAGTACTTC. V gene TRBV10-3 combines with J gene TRBJ2-7; D is unresolved. V lost 6 bases, J lost 0 bases, and 6 bases lay in between. The CDR3 has 12 amino acids. Looked up from germline, CDR1 is ENHRY and CDR2 is SYGVKD.

The chain employs TRBV7-3 and TRBJ1-3; D might be TRBD1 (6 bases). The CDR3 has 14 amino acids. Germline V gives CDR1 SGHTA, CDR2 FQGTGA. Trimming cost V 2 bases and J 2 bases, with 7 bases left between them. The CDR3 loop reads CASSLQGTGNTIYF. Here the CDR3 DNA reads TGTGCCAGCAGCTTACAGGGGACTGGAAACACCATATATTTT.

V gene TRBV19 combines with J gene TRBJ1-5; 9 nucleotides line up with TRBD1. The junction had 7 bases not matched to a gene; V was cut back by 5 bases and J by 5 bases. CDR1 is LNHDA and CDR2 is SQIVND in the germline V gene (reference sequence). The CDR3 spans 15 residues. CDR3 sequence reads: CASSYRTGEDQPQHF. The DNA for the CDR3 is TGTGCCAGTAGTTACAGGACAGGGGAGGATCAGCCCCAGCATTTT.

There are a few counts of this clone. The chain uses TRBV25-1 and TRBJ2-5; TRBD2 agrees at 8 bases. CDR1 is MGHDK, CDR2 SYGVNS, per germline. Trimming cost V 3 bases and J 2 bases; bases outside gene matches: 14. CDR3 size: 18 residues. This CDR3 is CASSDLGSGSGGQETQYF. The DNA of the CDR3 is TGTGCCAGCAGTGATCTAGGGTCTGGGAGCGGGGGACAAGAGACCCAGTACTTC.

The CDR3 DNA sequence: TGTGCCAGCAGTGAATCGGCGGGGTTCCTCTATGAGCAGTTCTTC. Its protein is CASSESAGFLYEQFF. The genes are TRBV6-1 and TRBJ2-1; D perhaps matches TRBD2 (6 bases). CDR3 size: 15 residues. Germline V gene data show CDR1 as MNHNS and CDR2 as SASEGT. Trimming removed 2 bases at V and 8 bases at J, with 16 bases between.

This clone showed up just once. This rearrangement joins TRBV7-6 to TRBJ1-1; 7 nucleotides match TRBD1. Germline trimming cut 6 bases from V and 2 bases from J; bases unmatched to any gene: 6. The CDR3 runs to 14 residues. Germline V gene sequence: CDR1 SGHVS, CDR2 FNYEAQ. CDR3 residues: CASSNRGGNTEAFF. Written as DNA, the CDR3 is TGTGCCAGCAGTAACAGGGGTGGAAACACTGAAGCTTTCTTT.

V usage is TRBV4-2 and J usage is TRBJ2-5; possible D gene TRBD1, 6 bases. The CDR3 length is 15 residues. Germline lookup yields CDR1 LGHNA and CDR2 YNFKEQ. V was clipped by 3 bases and J by 2 bases, with 13 bases between them. The DNA for the CDR3 is TGTGCCAGCAGCCACCTTCCGAGGGGGCAAGAGACCCAGTACTTC. Protein sequence: CASSHLPRGQETQYF.

This clone was found once. This rearrangement joins TRBV11-3 to TRBJ1-3; no clear D gene. Per germline, CDR1 SGHNT and CDR2 YENEEA. The V end was cut by 2 bases, the J end by 3 bases, with 11 bases between. This CDR3 has 15 residues. This CDR3 reads CASSLTEGSGNTIYF. The DNA for the CDR3 is TGTGCCAGCAGCTTAACGGAGGGAAGTGGAAACACCATATATTTT.

V gene TRBV5-1 combines with J gene TRBJ2-7; 7 bases agree with TRBD2. From germline, CDR1 is SGHRS and CDR2 YFSETQ. The CDR3 loop spans 13 amino acids. The V segment lost 3 bases and the J segment 1 base; nucleotides outside the gene matches: 1. CDR3: CASSWTSSYEQYF. Here the CDR3 DNA reads TGCGCCAGCAGCTGGACTAGTTCCTACGAGCAGTACTTC.

This chain joins TRBV29-1 and TRBJ2-7, with 7 bases matching TRBD1. The CDR3 consists of 13 residues. The V segment lost 6 bases and the J segment 2 bases; nucleotides outside the gene matches: 7. Germline loops: CDR1 SQVTM, CDR2 ANQGSEA. CDR3 sequence: CSVRDRTTYEQYF. The CDR3 DNA reads TGCAGCGTACGGGACAGAACCACCTACGAGCAGTACTTC.

The chain uses TRBV30 and TRBJ2-5; 16 bases match TRBD2. The V and J ends lost 8 bases and 7 bases, in that order; junction bases with no gene match: 13. Per germline, CDR1 GTSNPN and CDR2 SVGIG (reference sequence). The CDR3 extends over 16 amino acids. The CDR3 protein is CAGAGLAGGAQVTQYF. CDR3 sequence (DNA): TGTGCCGGGGCGGGACTAGCGGGGGGGGCCCAGGTGACCCAGTACTTC. Based on the CDR3 plus reference TRBV30 and TRBJ2-5, the full variable domain is SQTIHQWPATLVQPVGSPLSLECTVEGTSNPNLYWYRQAAGRGLQLLFYSVGIGQISSEVPQNLSASRPQDRQFILSSKKLLLSDSGFYLCAGAGLAGGAQVTQYFGPGTRLLVL.

The chain links TRBV29-1 to TRBJ2-5; TRBD1 might be the D (5 bases). The CDR3 is 12 residues long. Per the germline V gene, CDR1 is SQVTM and CDR2 is ANQGSEA. Trimming left V 8 bases short and J 5 bases short, with 15 bases between. CDR3 nucleotides: TGCAGCCGTAAAGGGGCGGAGGAGACCCAGTACTTC. Amino acid sequence: CSRKGAEETQYF.

The table lists this clone with a few counts. V gene TRBV6-1 combines with J gene TRBJ1-6; 7 bases agree with TRBD1. CDR3 length: 13 residues. The trim removed 3 bases at V and 10 bases at J, leaving 3 bases unmatched. Germline V gene sequence: CDR1 MNHNS, CDR2 SASEGT. CDR3 amino acids: CASSDRDRSPLHF. The CDR3 DNA follows: TGTGCCAGCAGTGATCGGGACAGATCACCCCTCCACTTT.

The chain carries TRBV7-2 and TRBJ2-4; TRBD1 matches at 8 bases. CDR3 length: 15 amino acids. Unmatched junction bases numbered 11, after V lost 4 bases and J lost 9 bases. CDR1 is SGHTA, CDR2 FQGNSA, per germline. CDR3 protein: CASSSITGGGGIQYF. The CDR3 DNA sequence: TGTGCCAGCAGCTCAATTACAGGGGGAGGTGGCATTCAGTACTTC.

The sample holds one count of this clone. The chain recombines TRBV6-5 with TRBJ1-6; D possibly corresponds to TRBD1 (5 bases). CDR1 is MNHEY and CDR2 is SVGAGI in the germline V gene. This CDR3 spans 15 amino acids. Trimming shortened V by 7 bases and J by 12 bases, and 22 bases separated the two germline ends. The CDR3 coding sequence is TGTGCCAGCAAACCAGGGCGCGGGCGTAGCGGACCCCTCCACTTT. Translation gives CASKPGRGRSGPLHF.

The rearrangement joins TRBV29-1 to TRBJ1-1, with 7 bases lining up with TRBD1. The CDR3 contains 12 residues. Germline CDR1 SQVTM, CDR2 ANQGSEA. The ends lost 6 bases at V and 9 bases at J; junction bases unmatched: 10. The CDR3, as DNA: TGCAGCGTAGACAGGGTAGGGGGACAAGCTTTCTTT. Amino acids: CSVDRVGGQAFF.